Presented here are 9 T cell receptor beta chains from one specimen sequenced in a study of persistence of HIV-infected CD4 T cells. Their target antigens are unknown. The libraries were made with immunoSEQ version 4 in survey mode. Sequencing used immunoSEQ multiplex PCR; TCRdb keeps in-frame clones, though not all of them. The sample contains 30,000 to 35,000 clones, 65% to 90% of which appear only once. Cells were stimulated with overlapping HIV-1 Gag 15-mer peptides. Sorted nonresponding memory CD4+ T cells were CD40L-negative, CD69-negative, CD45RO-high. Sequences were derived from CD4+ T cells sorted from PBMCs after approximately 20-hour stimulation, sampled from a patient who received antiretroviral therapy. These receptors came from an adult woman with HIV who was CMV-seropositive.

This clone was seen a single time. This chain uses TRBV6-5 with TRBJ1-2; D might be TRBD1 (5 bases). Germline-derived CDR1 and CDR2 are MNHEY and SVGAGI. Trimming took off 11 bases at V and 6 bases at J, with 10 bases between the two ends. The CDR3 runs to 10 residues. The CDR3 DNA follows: TGTGCCGCCGGGGCCCATGGCTACACCTTC. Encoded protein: CAAGAHGYTF.

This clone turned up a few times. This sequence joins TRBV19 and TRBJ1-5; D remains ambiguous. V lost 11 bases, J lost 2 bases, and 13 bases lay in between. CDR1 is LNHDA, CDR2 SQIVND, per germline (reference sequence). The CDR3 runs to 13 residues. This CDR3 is CARMYSGNQPQHF. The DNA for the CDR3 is TGTGCCCGGATGTATAGCGGCAATCAGCCCCAGCATTTT.

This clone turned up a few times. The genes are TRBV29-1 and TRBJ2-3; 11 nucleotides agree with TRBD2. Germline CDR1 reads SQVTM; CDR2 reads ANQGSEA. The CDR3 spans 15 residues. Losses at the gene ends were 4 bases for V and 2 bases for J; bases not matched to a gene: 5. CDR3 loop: CSVAGLAELTDTQYF. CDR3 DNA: TGCAGCGTTGCGGGACTAGCGGAGCTCACAGATACGCAGTATTTT.

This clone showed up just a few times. CDR3 nucleotides: TGTGCCAGTGAGGACAGGGCGGGGCAGCCCCAGCATTTT. Translation: CASEDRAGQPQHF. The rearrangement links TRBV19 to TRBJ1-5, with 8 bases identical to TRBD1. The germline V gene has CDR1 LNHDA and CDR2 SQIVND (reference sequence). The CDR3 has 13 amino acids. The junction had 7 bases not matched to a gene; V was cut back by 8 bases and J by 7 bases. Complete variable domain (other parts from reference TRBV19 and TRBJ1-5): DGGITQSPKYLFRKEGQNVTLSCEQNLNHDAMYWYRQDPGQGLRLIYYSQIVNDFQKGDIAEGYSVSREKKESFPLTVTSAQKNPTAFYLCASEDRAGQPQHFGDGTRLSIL.

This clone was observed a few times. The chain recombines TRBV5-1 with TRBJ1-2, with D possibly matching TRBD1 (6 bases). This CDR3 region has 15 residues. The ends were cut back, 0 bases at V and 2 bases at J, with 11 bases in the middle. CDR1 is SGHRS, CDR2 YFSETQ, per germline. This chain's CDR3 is CASSLGQGPNYGYTF. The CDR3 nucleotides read TGCGCCAGCAGCTTGGGTCAGGGGCCCAACTATGGCTACACCTTC.

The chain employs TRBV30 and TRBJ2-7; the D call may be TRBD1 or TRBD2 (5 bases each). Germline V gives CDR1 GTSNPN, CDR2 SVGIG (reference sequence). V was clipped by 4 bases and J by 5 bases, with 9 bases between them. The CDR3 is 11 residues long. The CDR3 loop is CAWNQGDEQYF. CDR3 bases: TGTGCCTGGAACCAGGGAGACGAGCAGTACTTC.

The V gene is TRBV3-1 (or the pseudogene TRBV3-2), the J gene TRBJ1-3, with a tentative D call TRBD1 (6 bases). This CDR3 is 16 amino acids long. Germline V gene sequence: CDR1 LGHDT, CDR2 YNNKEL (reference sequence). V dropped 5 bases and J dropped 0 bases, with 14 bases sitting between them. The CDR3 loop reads CASSYSPGDSGNTIYF. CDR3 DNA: TGTGCCAGCAGCTATTCCCCAGGGGACTCTGGAAACACCATATATTTT.

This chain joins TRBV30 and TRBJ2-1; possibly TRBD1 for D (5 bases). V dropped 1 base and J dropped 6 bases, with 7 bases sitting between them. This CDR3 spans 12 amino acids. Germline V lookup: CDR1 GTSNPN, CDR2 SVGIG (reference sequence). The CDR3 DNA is TGTGCCTGGAGTGGACAGTTCAATGAGCAGTTCTTC. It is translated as CAWSGQFNEQFF.

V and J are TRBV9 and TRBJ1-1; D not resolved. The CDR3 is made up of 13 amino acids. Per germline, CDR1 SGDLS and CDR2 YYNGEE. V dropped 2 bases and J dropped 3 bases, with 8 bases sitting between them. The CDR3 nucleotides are TGTGCCAGCAGCGTTTTAGGGTACACTGAAGCTTTCTTT. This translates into CASSVLGYTEAFF. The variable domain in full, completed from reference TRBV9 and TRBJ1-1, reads DSGVTQTPKHLITATGQRVTLRCSPRSGDLSVYWYQQSLDQGLQFLIQYYNGEERAKGNILERFSAQQFPDLHSELNLSSLELGDSALYFCASSVLGYTEAFFGQGTRLTVV.